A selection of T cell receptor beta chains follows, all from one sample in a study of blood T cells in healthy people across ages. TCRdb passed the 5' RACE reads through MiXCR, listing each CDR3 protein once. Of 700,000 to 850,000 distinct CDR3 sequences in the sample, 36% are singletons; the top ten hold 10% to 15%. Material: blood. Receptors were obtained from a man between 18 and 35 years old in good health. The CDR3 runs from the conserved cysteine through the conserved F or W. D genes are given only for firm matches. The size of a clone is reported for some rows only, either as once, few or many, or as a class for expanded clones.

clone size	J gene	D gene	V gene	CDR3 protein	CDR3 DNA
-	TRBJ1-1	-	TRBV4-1	CASSQNQIEAFF	TGCGCCAGCAGCCAAAACCAGATTGAAGCTTTCTTT
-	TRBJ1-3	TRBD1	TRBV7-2	CASSLGDRGSGNTIYF	TGTGCCAGCAGCTTAGGGGACAGGGGCTCTGGAAACACCATATATTTT
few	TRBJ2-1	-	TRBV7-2	CASSLEVRGLGSEQFF	TGTGCCAGCAGCTTAGAAGTAAGGGGGTTAGGGAGTGAGCAGTTCTTC
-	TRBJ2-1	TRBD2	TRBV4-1	CASSQVDMGLAGGNEQFF	TGCGCCAGCAGCCAAGTTGATATGGGACTAGCGGGAGGAAATGAGCAGTTCTTC
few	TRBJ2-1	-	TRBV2	CASISGPLEVYNEQFF	TGTGCCAGCATATCCGGGCCCCTTGAGGTATACAATGAGCAGTTCTTC
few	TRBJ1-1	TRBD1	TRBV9	CASSASGGEGATEAFF	TGTGCCAGCAGCGCCTCCGGAGGGGAGGGGGCGACTGAAGCTTTCTTT
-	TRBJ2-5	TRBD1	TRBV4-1	CASSQREGGFETQYF	TGCGCCAGCAGCCAACGTGAAGGGGGCTTTGAGACCCAGTACTTC
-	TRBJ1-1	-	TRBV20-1	CSARDWGRGKAEAFF	TGCAGTGCTAGAGATTGGGGTCGGGGGAAGGCTGAAGCTTTCTTT
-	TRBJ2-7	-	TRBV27	CASSWVGGYNEQYF	TGTGCCAGCAGTTGGGTGGGAGGATACAATGAGCAGTACTTC
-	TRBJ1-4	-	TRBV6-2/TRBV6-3	CASSYSIRGEKLFF	TGTGCCAGCAGTTACTCGATTCGAGGTGAAAAACTGTTTTTT
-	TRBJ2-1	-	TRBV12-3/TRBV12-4	CASSPRGVANEQFF	TGTGCCAGCAGTCCCCGAGGTGTAGCCAACGAGCAGTTCTTC
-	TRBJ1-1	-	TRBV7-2	CASSPTRGIVTYTEAFF	TGTGCCAGCAGCCCCACCAGGGGTATCGTAACGTACACTGAAGCTTTCTTT
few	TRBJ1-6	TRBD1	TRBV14	CASRKGQGLNSPLHF	TGTGCCAGCAGAAAAGGACAGGGGCTTAATTCACCCCTCCACTTT
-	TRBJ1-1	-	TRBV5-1	CASSSKMNTEAFF	TGCGCCAGCAGCTCAAAGATGAACACTGAAGCTTTCTTT
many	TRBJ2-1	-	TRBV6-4	CASRIEPGPNEQFF	TGTGCCAGCAGAATTGAACCGGGGCCGAATGAGCAGTTCTTC
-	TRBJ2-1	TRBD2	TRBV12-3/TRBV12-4	CASARTSGYNEQFF	TGTGCCTCCGCCCGGACTAGCGGATACAATGAGCAGTTCTTC
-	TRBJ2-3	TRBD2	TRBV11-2	CASSSRLAGELTDTQYF	TGTGCCAGCAGCTCCAGACTAGCGGGAGAGCTCACAGATACGCAGTATTTT
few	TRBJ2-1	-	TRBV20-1	CSARDGATPDNEQFF	TGCAGTGCTAGAGACGGAGCGACACCTGACAATGAGCAGTTCTTC
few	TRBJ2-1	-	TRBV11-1	CASSPRVGLRGRSGPYNEQFF	TGTGCCAGCAGCCCCCGGGTTGGCTTGCGGGGACGTTCAGGACCCTACAATGAGCAGTTCTTC
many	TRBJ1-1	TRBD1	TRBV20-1	CSVTQGANTEAFF	TGCAGTGTCACACAGGGGGCGAACACTGAAGCTTTCTTT
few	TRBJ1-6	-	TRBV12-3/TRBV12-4	CASSGSGSSPLHF	TGTGCCAGCAGCGGATCAGGGAGCTCACCCCTCCACTTT
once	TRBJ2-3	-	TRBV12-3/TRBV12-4	CASSFGFGGAMRDTQYF	TGTGCCAGCAGTTTCGGGTTTGGGGGGGCGATGCGAGATACGCAGTATTTT
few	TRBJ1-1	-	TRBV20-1	CSARIPGGSSPGDTEAFF	TGCAGTGCTAGAATCCCTGGGGGCAGTTCCCCCGGGGACACTGAAGCTTTCTTT
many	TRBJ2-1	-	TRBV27	CASREDFYNEQFF	TGTGCCAGCAGAGAAGACTTTTACAATGAGCAGTTCTTC
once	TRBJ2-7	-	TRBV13	CASSSQLNYNEQYF	TGTGCCAGCAGCTCACAGCTAAACTACAATGAGCAGTACTTC
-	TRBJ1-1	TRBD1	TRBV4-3	CASSQEIRGQQNTEAFF	TGCGCCAGCAGCCAAGAAATAAGGGGGCAACAGAACACTGAAGCTTTCTTT
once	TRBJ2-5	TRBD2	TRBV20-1	CSAPPTSGLWETQYF	TGCAGTGCTCCGCCGACTAGCGGTTTGTGGGAGACCCAGTACTTC
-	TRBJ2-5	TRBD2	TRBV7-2	CASSLPRLAETQYF	TGTGCCAGCAGCTTACCGAGACTAGCGGAGACCCAGTACTTC
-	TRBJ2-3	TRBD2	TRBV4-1	CASSQVRGGRDTQYF	TGCGCCAGCAGCCAAGTGCGGGGGGGGAGAGATACGCAGTATTTT
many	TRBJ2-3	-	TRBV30	CAWSRQDTDTQYF	TGTGCCTGGTCTAGACAGGACACAGATACGCAGTATTTT
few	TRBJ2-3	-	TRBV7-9	CASSSAVGTDTQYF	TGTGCCAGCAGCTCAGCGGTGGGCACAGATACGCAGTATTTT
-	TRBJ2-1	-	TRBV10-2	CTSSGGARPNEQFF	TGCACCAGCAGTGGGGGGGCGCGCCCCAATGAGCAGTTCTTC
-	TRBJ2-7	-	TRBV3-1	CASSQVASGSIHERYF	-
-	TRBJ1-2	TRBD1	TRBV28	CASSLTTGKGYGYTF	TGTGCCAGCAGTTTAACGACAGGGAAAGGGTATGGCTACACCTTC
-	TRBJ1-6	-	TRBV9	CASSSQGAASSPLHF	TGTGCCAGCAGTAGTCAAGGGGCGGCTTCTTCACCCCTCCACTTT
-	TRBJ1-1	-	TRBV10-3	CAISEPFGGTEAFF	TGTGCCATCAGTGAGCCTTTTGGCGGCACTGAAGCTTTCTTT
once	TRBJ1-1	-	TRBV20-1	CSARDGVGNTEAFF	TGCAGTGCTAGAGATGGCGTGGGGAACACTGAAGCTTTCTTT
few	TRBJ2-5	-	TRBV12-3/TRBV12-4	CASTTNPRRGGEETQYF	TGTGCCAGCACCACTAACCCGCGCAGGGGCGGAGAAGAGACCCAGTACTTC
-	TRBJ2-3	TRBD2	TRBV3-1	CASSQDGTSGGTDTQYF	TGTGCCAGCAGCCAGGACGGGACTAGCGGGGGCACAGATACGCAGTATTTT
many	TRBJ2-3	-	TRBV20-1	CSAGEMGRSADTQYF	TGCAGTGCAGGGGAAATGGGCCGTTCAGCAGATACGCAGTATTTT
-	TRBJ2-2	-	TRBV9	CASSLQAKSGGELFF	TGTGCCAGCAGCCTCCAGGCCAAGTCCGGAGGGGAGCTGTTTTTT
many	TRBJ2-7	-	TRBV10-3	CAISESGWGTTYEQYF	TGTGCCATCAGTGAGTCGGGATGGGGCACCACCTACGAGCAGTACTTC